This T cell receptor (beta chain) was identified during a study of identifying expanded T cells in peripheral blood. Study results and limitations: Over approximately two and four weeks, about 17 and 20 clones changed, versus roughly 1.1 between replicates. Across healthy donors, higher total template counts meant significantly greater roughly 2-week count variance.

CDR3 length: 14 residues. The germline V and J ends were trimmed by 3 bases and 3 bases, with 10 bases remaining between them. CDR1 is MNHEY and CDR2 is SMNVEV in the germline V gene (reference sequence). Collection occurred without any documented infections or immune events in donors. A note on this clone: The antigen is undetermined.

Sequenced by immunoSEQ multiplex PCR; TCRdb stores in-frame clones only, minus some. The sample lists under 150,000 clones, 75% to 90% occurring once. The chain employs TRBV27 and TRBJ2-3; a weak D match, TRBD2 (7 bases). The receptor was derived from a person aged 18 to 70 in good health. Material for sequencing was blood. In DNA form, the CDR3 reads TGTGCCAGCAGTTTTGGGGGGGCTACAGATACGCAGTATTTT. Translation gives CASSFGGATDTQYF.